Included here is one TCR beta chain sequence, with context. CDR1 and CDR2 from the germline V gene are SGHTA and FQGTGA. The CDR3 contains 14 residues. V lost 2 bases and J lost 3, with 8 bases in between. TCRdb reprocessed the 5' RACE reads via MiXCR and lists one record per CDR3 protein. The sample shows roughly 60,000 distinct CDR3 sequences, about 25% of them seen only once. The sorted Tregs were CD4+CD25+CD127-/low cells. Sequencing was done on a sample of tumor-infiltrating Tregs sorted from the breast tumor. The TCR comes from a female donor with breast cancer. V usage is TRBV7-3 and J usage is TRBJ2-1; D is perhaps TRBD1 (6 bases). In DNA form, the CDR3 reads TGTGCCAGCAGCTTACAGGGGAACTACAATGAGCAGTTCTTC. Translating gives CASSLQGNYNEQFF.